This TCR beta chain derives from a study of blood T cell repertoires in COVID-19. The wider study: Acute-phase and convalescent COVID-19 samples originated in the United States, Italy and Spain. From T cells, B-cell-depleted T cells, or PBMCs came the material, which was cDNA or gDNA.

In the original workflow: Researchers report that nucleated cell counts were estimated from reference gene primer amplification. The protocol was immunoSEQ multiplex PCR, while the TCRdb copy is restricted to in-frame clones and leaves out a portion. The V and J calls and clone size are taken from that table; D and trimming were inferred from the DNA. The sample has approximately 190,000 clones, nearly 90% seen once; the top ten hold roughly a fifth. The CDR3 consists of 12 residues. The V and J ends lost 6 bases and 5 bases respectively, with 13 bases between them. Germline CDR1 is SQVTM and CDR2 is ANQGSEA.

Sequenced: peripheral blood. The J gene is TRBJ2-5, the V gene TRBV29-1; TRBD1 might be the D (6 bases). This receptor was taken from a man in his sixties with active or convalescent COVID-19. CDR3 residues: CSVIRGDETQYF. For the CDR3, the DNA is TGCAGCGTCATCAGGGGCGATGAGACCCAGTACTTC.